A selection of T cell receptor beta chains follows, all from one sample in a study of cytomegalovirus exposure and HLA in healthy donors. Only in-frame clones appear in the TCRdb table, and some are missing; sequencing was by immunoSEQ multiplex PCR. The table shows about 130,000 clones, with around four fifths occurring only once. The sequencing sample was made of PBMCs. These receptor sequences come from a boy younger than 10 in good health and CMV-seronegative. CDR3s include the opening cysteine and the closing phenylalanine or tryptophan. D genes are given only for firm matches. Expanded clones are given a class, and other clones once, few, many or no size at all.

CDR3 DNA | CDR3 protein | J gene | D gene | V gene | clone size
TGTGCCAGCAGCCCTACCTGGACTAGCGGCTACAATGAGCAGTTCTTC | CASSPTWTSGYNEQFF | TRBJ2-1 | TRBD2 | TRBV9 | -
TGTGCCAGCAGCTTCGGGACAGGCGGCAATCAGCCCCAGCATTTT | CASSFGTGGNQPQHF | TRBJ1-5 | TRBD1 | TRBV7-2 | once
TGTGCCAGCAGCTCTCCGACAGGGGCCCTCAACGGAGACTCACCCCTCCACTTT | CASSSPTGALNGDSPLHF | TRBJ1-6 | TRBD1 | TRBV7-9 | -
TGTGCCAGCTCTCAGGAAGACACTGAAGCTTTCTTT | CASSQEDTEAFF | TRBJ1-1 | - | TRBV11-2 | -
TGTGCCAGCAGCTTAGTTCAGGGGACAGGGCTTGATGGCTGCACCTTC | CASSLVQGTGLDGCTF | TRBJ1-2 | TRBD1 | TRBV7-8 | -
TGTGCCAGCAGTCGTGGGCCTGAAGCTTTCTTT | CASSRGPEAFF | TRBJ1-1 | - | TRBV6-5 | few
TGTGCCAGCCGAAACCCCCGGGACATGAACACTGAAGCTTTCTTT | CASRNPRDMNTEAFF | TRBJ1-1 | - | TRBV27 | -
TGTGCCAGCAGCTCATGGCGGGGTCGGTACGAGCAGTACTTC | CASSSWRGRYEQYF | TRBJ2-7 | - | TRBV13 | -
TGTGCCAGCCCTAACACCGGGGAGCTGTTTTTT | CASPNTGELFF | TRBJ2-2 | - | TRBV19 | -
TGTGCCAGCAGCTTTAGCTTCAATCAGCCCCAGCATTTT | CASSFSFNQPQHF | TRBJ1-5 | - | TRBV7-8 | -
TGCAGCGTTGAGTTGCGACAGGGTTCTGGAAACACCATATATTTT | CSVELRQGSGNTIYF | TRBJ1-3 | TRBD1 | TRBV29-1 | -
TGTGCCAGCAGCTTGGTACAGGGAAGGGACACCGGGGAGCTGTTTTTT | CASSLVQGRDTGELFF | TRBJ2-2 | - | TRBV5-6 | -
TGTGCCAGCAGCCAGAAATTGAACACTGAAGCTTTCTTT | CASSQKLNTEAFF | TRBJ1-1 | - | TRBV11-2 | -
TGCGCCAGCAGCTTGGTCCCAGTAGGAAACACCATATATTTT | CASSLVPVGNTIYF | TRBJ1-3 | - | TRBV5-1 | -
TGCGCCAGCAGCCAAGGGTACGGACCCCTCCACTTT | CASSQGYGPLHF | TRBJ1-6 | - | TRBV4-3 | -
TGTGCCAGCAGTTACTCGAGGGGAGGTGGGAATGAGCAGTTCTTC | CASSYSRGGGNEQFF | TRBJ2-1 | - | TRBV6-5 | -
TGTGCCCTCGGGGGAGGGGCTGGCTACACCTTC | CALGGGAGYTF | TRBJ1-2 | - | TRBV6-6 | -
TGTGCCAGCAGCTTAGATTTTCCTAGGACAGGTGAAGCTTTCTTT | CASSLDFPRTGEAFF | TRBJ1-1 | TRBD1 | TRBV5-5 | -
TGTGCCAGCAGCCGAGGGACAGGGGGCGCCAATCAGCCCCAGCATTTT | CASSRGTGGANQPQHF | TRBJ1-5 | TRBD1 | TRBV11-2 | -
TGTGCCAGCAGCTCAGGGACTAGCGGGATCCAAGAGACCCAGTACTTC | CASSSGTSGIQETQYF | TRBJ2-5 | TRBD2 | TRBV2 | -
TGTGCCATCGACAGTCGGGACAACAAGGGCGAGCAGTACTTC | CAIDSRDNKGEQYF | TRBJ2-7 | - | TRBV10-3 | once
TGTGCCAGCAGTGAGACAGGAGCAGGGACTGAAGCTTTCTTT | CASSETGAGTEAFF | TRBJ1-1 | - | TRBV6-5 | -
TGTGCTAGCAGCCTTGTTCGTAGCTCTGGGGCCAACGTCCTGACTTTC | CASSLVRSSGANVLTF | TRBJ2-6 | - | TRBV7-7 | -
TGTGCCTGGAGTGTACGAGGTACAGGGGGCGGTCAGCCCCAGCATTTT | CAWSVRGTGGGQPQHF | TRBJ1-5 | TRBD1 | TRBV30 | -
TGTGCCAGCAGTTACCAGGGGACGAACACTGAAGCTTTCTTT | CASSYQGTNTEAFF | TRBJ1-1 | - | TRBV6-5 | -
TGTGCCAGTAGCACCCCAGGGGGATCACCCCTCCACTTT | CASSTPGGSPLHF | TRBJ1-6 | TRBD1 | TRBV19 | -
TGTGCCAGCAGCCTAAAACGACTAGCGGGGTATGGGGGCACAGATACGCAGTATTTT | CASSLKRLAGYGGTDTQYF | TRBJ2-3 | TRBD2 | TRBV11-3 | once
TGTGCCAGCAGCGTAGAAGGTAGCGAGTTGACAGATACGCAGTATTTT | CASSVEGSELTDTQYF | TRBJ2-3 | - | TRBV9 | -
TGTGCCAGCAGCTTACCGGCGGACACTGAAGCTTTCTTT | CASSLPADTEAFF | TRBJ1-1 | - | TRBV5-6 | few
TGCGCCAGCAGCTTTGAGTGGGACTACCAACCCAATGAGCAGTTCTTC | CASSFEWDYQPNEQFF | TRBJ2-1 | TRBD2 | TRBV5-1 | few
TGTGCCAGCAGTCCCGGGACAGGGGTTCCAAATCAGCCCCAGCATTTT | CASSPGTGVPNQPQHF | TRBJ1-5 | TRBD1 | TRBV7-9 | -
TGCAGCGTTGGTATTGGGGGAGGACCCTACGAGCAGTACTTC | CSVGIGGGPYEQYF | TRBJ2-7 | - | TRBV29-1 | -
TGTGCCATCAGTAGGACTAGCGGGATCGTGGACAATGAGCAGTTCTTC | CAISRTSGIVDNEQFF | TRBJ2-1 | TRBD2 | TRBV10-3 | -
TGTGCCAGTAGTATCCGCAGGGAACAAGAGACCCAGTACTTC | CASSIRREQETQYF | TRBJ2-5 | - | TRBV19 | -
TGTGCCAGCAGCTTAACGACGGGACAGGTGGAAGATACGCAGTATTTT | CASSLTTGQVEDTQYF | TRBJ2-3 | TRBD1 | TRBV7-3 | -
TGTGCCACCTCCTCTGGGGGCGCGGGTGGCTACACCTTC | CATSSGGAGGYTF | TRBJ1-2 | - | TRBV10-3 | -
TGTGCCATCAGTGAAAGCGGGGGGGCCCGTGAGCAGTTCTTC | CAISESGGAREQFF | TRBJ2-1 | TRBD2 | TRBV10-3 | -
TGTGCCAGCAGTTTGGGCAGGCGAACCCCCGAAGCTTTCTTT | CASSLGRRTPEAFF | TRBJ1-1 | - | TRBV7-6 | -
TGTGCCAGCAGCTTGGACAGGTACGAGCAGTACTTC | CASSLDRYEQYF | TRBJ2-7 | - | TRBV5-6 | -
TGTGCCAGCTCATCTTCACTAGTTTCAGGCACAGATACGCAGTATTTT | CASSSSLVSGTDTQYF | TRBJ2-3 | - | TRBV18 | -
TGTGCCAGTACCGTGGGCGACCCAGTAACTAATGAAAAACTGTTTTTT | CASTVGDPVTNEKLFF | TRBJ1-4 | - | TRBV19 | -
TGTGCCATCAGTGAGCCCGGGGTCGGGACTGAAGCTTTCTTT | CAISEPGVGTEAFF | TRBJ1-1 | - | TRBV10-3 | -
TGTGCCAGTAATCCGGGTGGGACAGGGCAGAACAATGAGCAGTTCTTC | CASNPGGTGQNNEQFF | TRBJ2-1 | TRBD1 | TRBV19 | -
TGTGCCAGCAGCCCAGGATCTAGCGGGACCTCTGGGGCCAACGTCCTGACTTTC | CASSPGSSGTSGANVLTF | TRBJ2-6 | TRBD2 | TRBV11-2 | -